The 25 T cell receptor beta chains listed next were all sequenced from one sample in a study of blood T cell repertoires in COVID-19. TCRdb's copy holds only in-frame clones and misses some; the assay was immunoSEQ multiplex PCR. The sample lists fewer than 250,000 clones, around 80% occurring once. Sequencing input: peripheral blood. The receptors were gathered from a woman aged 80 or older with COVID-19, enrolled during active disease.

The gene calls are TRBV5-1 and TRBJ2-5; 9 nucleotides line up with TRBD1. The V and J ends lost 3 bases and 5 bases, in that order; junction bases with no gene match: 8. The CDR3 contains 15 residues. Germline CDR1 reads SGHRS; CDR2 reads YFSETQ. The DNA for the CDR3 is TGCGCCAGCAGCTCGGCGACAGGGGGGTGGGAGACCCAGTACTTC. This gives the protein CASSSATGGWETQYF.

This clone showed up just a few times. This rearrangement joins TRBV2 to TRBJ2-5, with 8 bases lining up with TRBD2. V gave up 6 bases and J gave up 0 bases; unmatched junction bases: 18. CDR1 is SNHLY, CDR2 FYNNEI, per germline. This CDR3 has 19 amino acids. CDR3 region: CASSLPNSGGSLYQETQYF. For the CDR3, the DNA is TGTGCCAGCAGCCTCCCCAACAGCGGGGGAAGCTTATACCAAGAGACCCAGTACTTC.

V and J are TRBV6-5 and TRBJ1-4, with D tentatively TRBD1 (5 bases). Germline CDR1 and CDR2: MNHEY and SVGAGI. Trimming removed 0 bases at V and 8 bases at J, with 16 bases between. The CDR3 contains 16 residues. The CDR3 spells CASSYSGQGLGEKLFF. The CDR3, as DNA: TGTGCCAGCAGTTACTCCGGCCAGGGCTTGGGGGAAAAACTGTTTTTT.

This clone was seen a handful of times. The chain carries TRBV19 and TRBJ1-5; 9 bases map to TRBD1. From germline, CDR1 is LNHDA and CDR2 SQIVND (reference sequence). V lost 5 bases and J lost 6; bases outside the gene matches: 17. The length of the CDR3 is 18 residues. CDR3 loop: CASSLSHRGRGGSQPQHF. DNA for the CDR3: TGTGCCAGTAGTCTTTCTCACAGGGGGCGCGGGGGCTCTCAGCCCCAGCATTTT. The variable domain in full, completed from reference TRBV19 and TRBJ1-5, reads DGGITQSPKYLFRKEGQNVTLSCEQNLNHDAMYWYRQDPGQGLRLIYYSQIVNDFQKGDIAEGYSVSREKKESFPLTVTSAQKNPTAFYLCASSLSHRGRGGSQPQHFGDGTRLSIL.

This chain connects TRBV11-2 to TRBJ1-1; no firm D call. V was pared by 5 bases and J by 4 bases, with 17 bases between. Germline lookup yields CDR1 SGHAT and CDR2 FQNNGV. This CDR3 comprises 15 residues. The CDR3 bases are TGTGCCAGCAGCCATCATCGTACGAGGCCCACTGAAGCTTTCTTT. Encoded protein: CASSHHRTRPTEAFF.

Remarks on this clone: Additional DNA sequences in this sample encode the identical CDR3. CDR3 region: CASSPGTEAFF. The CDR3 DNA follows: TGTGCCAGCTCCCCGGGGACTGAAGCTTTCTTT. The chain uses TRBV18 and TRBJ1-1; D is uncertain. This CDR3 is 11 amino acids long. Trimming took 6 bases from V and 5 from J, leaving 7 bases between them. CDR1 and CDR2 (germline): KGHSH, LQKENI.

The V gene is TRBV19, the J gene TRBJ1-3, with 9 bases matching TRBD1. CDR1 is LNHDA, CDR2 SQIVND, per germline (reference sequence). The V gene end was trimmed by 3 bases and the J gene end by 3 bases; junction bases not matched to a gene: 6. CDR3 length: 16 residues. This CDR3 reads CASSITGTGSGNTIYF. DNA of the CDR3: TGTGCCAGTAGTATCACGGGGACAGGGAGTGGAAACACCATATATTTT.

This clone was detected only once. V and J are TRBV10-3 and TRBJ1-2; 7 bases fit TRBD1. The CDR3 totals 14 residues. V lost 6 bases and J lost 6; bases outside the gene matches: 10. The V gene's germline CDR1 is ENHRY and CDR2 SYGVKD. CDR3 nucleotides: TGTGCCATCAGCGAACGACAGGGATTGAATGGCTACACCTTC. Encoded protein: CAISERQGLNGYTF.

The DNA of the CDR3 is TGCGCCAGCAGCTTCACACCGGGAACCCCCTACGAGCAGTACTTC. It specifies CASSFTPGTPYEQYF. The chain couples TRBV5-1 to TRBJ2-7; maybe TRBD2 (5 bases). V was clipped by 2 bases and J by 2 bases, with 14 bases between them. Germline lookup yields CDR1 SGHRS and CDR2 YFSETQ. The CDR3 runs to 15 residues. Full variable domain (outside the CDR3, taken from reference TRBV5-1 and TRBJ2-7): KAGVTQTPRYLIKTRGQQVTLSCSPISGHRSVSWYQQTPGQGLQFLFEYFSETQRNKGNFPGRFSGRQFSNSRSEMNVSTLELGDSALYLCASSFTPGTPYEQYFGPGTRLTVT.

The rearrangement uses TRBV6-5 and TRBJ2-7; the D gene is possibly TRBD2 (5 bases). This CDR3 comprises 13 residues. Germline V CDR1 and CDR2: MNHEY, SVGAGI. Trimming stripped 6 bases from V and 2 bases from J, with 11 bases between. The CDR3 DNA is TGTGCCAGCAGAACCTCCGGGGCCTACGAGCAGTACTTC. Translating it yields CASRTSGAYEQYF.

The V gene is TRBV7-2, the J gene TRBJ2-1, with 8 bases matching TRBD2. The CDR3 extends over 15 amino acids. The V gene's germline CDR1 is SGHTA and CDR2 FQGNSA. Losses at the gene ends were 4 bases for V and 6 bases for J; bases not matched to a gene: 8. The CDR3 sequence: CASSSRTSSSNEQFF. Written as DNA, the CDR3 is TGTGCCAGCAGCTCCCGGACTAGCTCGTCCAATGAGCAGTTCTTC.

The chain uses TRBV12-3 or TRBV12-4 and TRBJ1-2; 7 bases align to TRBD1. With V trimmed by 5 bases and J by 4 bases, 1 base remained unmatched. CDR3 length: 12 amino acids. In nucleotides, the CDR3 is TGTGCCAGCAGTCGGGACAGCTATGGCTACACCTTC. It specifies CASSRDSYGYTF.

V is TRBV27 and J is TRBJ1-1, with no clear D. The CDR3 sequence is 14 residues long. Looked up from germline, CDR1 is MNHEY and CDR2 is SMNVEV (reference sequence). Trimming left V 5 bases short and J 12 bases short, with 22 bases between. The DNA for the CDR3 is TGTGCCAGCAGTCTCCGGGCCCGGGGTCCCATAACTTTCTTT. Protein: CASSLRARGPITFF.

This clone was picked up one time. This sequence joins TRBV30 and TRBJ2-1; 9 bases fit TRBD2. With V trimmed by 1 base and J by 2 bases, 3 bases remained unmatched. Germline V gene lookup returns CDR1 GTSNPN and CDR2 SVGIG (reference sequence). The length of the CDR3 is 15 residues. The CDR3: CAWSASGGPYNEQFF. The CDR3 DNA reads TGTGCCTGGAGTGCAAGCGGGGGGCCCTACAATGAGCAGTTCTTC.

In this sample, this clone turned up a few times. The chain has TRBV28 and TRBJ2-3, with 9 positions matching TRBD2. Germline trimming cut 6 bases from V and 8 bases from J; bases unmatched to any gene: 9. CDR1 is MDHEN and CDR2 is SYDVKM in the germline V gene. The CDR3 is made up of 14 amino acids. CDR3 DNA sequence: TGTGCCAGCAGCCTGCGGGGGGGCCTATCTACGCAGTATTTT. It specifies CASSLRGGLSTQYF.

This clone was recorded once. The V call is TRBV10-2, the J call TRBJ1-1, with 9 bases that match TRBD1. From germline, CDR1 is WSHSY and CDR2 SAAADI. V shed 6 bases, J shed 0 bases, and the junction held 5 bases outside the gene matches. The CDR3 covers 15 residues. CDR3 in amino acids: CASRGQGLMNTEAFF. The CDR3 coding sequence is TGCGCCAGCAGGGGACAGGGTCTCATGAACACTGAAGCTTTCTTT.

The CDR3: CASSLGEGYSGNTIYF. CDR3 sequence (DNA): TGTGCCAGCAGCTTGGGGGAGGGGTACTCTGGAAACACCATATATTTT. The J gene is TRBJ1-3, the V gene TRBV5-4, with a weak D call TRBD1 (5 bases). Germline V gene data show CDR1 as SGHNT and CDR2 as YYREEE (reference sequence). The CDR3 consists of 16 residues. Trimming took off 0 bases at V and 0 bases at J, with 10 bases between the two ends.

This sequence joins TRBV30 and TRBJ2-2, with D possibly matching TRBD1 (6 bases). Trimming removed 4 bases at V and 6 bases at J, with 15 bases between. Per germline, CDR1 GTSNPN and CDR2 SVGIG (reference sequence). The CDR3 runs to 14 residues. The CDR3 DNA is TGTGCCTGGAAGCGTTCTCAGGGGTCCGGGGAGCTGTTTTTT. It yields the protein CAWKRSQGSGELFF.

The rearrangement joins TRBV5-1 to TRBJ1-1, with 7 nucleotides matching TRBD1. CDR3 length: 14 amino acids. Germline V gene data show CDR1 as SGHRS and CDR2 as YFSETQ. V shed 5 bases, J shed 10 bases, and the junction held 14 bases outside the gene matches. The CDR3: CASRVGQELIRAFF. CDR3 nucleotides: TGCGCCAGCAGGGTAGGACAGGAACTGATAAGAGCTTTCTTT. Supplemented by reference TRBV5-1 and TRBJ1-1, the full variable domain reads KAGVTQTPRYLIKTRGQQVTLSCSPISGHRSVSWYQQTPGQGLQFLFEYFSETQRNKGNFPGRFSGRQFSNSRSEMNVSTLELGDSALYLCASRVGQELIRAFFGQGTRLTVV.

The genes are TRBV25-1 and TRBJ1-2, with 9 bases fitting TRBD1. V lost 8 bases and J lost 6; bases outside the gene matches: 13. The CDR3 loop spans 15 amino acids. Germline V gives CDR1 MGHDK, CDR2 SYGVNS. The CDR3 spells CASPEGTGRVDGYTF. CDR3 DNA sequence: TGTGCCAGCCCCGAGGGGACAGGGAGGGTGGATGGCTACACCTTC.

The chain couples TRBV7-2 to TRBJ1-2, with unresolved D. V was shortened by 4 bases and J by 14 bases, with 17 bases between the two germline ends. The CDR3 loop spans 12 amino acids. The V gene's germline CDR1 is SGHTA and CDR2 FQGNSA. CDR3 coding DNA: TGTGCCAGCAGCTCAAACAGAGCTCAAACGACCTTC. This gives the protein CASSSNRAQTTF.

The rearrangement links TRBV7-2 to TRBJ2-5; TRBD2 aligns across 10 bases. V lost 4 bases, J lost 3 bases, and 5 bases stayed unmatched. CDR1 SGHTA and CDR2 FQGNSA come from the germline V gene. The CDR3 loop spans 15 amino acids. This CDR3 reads CASSSSGGQKETQYF. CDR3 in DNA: TGTGCCAGCAGCTCTAGCGGGGGTCAAAAAGAGACCCAGTACTTC. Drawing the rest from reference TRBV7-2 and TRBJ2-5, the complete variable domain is GAGVSQSPSNKVTEKGKDVELRCDPISGHTALYWYRQSLGQGLEFLIYFQGNSAPDKSGLPSDRFSAERTGGSVSTLTIQRTQQEDSAVYLCASSSSGGQKETQYFGPGTRLLVL.

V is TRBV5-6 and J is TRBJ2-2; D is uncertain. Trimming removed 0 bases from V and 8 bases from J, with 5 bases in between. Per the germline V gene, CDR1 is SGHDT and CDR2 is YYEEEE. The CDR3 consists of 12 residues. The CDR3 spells CASSLATGELFF. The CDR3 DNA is TGTGCCAGCAGCTTGGCCACTGGGGAGCTGTTTTTT.

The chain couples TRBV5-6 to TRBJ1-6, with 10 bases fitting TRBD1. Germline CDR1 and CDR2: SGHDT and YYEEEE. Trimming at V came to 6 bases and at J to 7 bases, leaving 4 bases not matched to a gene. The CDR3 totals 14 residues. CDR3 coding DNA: TGTGCCAGCACTGGGACAGGGGAGAATTCACCCCTCCACTTT. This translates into CASTGTGENSPLHF.

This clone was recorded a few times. CDR3: CASSEQGAHYNEQFF. The CDR3 coding sequence is TGTGCCAGCAGTGAACAGGGGGCCCACTACAATGAGCAGTTCTTC. V usage is TRBV2 and J usage is TRBJ2-1; 8 bases fit TRBD1. The CDR3 is 15 residues long. V shed 2 bases and J 3 bases; nucleotides not matched to a gene: 3. CDR1 is SNHLY, CDR2 FYNNEI, per germline.